The clone carrying this TCR beta chain was seen a few times. Its specificity is unknown. J gave up 6 bases and V 5 bases, and 13 bases lay outside the gene matches. The germline gives CDR1 SGHVS, CDR2 FNYEAQ. The CDR3 extends over 17 amino acids. The data are from a study of T-cell memory formation after mild COVID-19. At the level of the study: Largely donor-specific sequence clusters came from two donors.

Regarding the study as a whole: Some clones that responded were present in memory (sampled pre-infection), which suggests cross-reactive memory joined. CD4+ bias marked clones expanding day 15 to 37, unlike balanced contracting clones. Among contracting clones, CD4+ were mainly CM/EM and CD8+ enriched in EMRA.

Using its own MiXCR run on the 5' RACE reads, TCRdb lists one record per CDR3 protein. The sample holds about 150,000 distinct CDR3 sequences; 20% to 25% are singletons and the top ten take about 24%. The source is an adult woman who had mild COVID-19 (a few samples of this study predate the infection). Cell type and time point are not known. Sequenced sample: PBMCs or a T cell subset sorted from them (not recorded which). The chain carries TRBV7-6 and TRBJ1-2; TRBD1 matches 12 bases. The CDR3 loop is CASSPGQGAGGVNGYTF. The CDR3 DNA reads TGTGCCAGCAGCCCGGGACAGGGGGCCGGTGGTGTTAATGGCTACACCTTC.